One sample yielded the 14 T cell receptor beta chains listed below, sequenced in a study of control samples from healthy donors and cancer patients (dated by TCRdb to 2018 to 2021). The library was produced with the immunoSEQ multiplex PCR assay. This immuneACCESS table, as held by TCRdb, lists in-frame sequences with V and J called but not all clones. Of the missing ones, under half trace to an unresolved V gene in checked studies; the others have no known cause. This sample comprises around 100,000 clones, about 91% of them detected only once. Under 3% of the sample lies in the top ten. Sequenced input: blood. These receptors were collected from a woman younger than 35 in good health.

The chain combines TRBV28 with TRBJ1-6, with D maybe TRBD1 (6 bases). Germline CDR1 MDHEN, CDR2 SYDVKM. CDR3 length: 17 amino acids. Deletions cut 7 bases from V and 0 bases from J, with 16 bases between. The CDR3 region is CASTLLTGSSYNSPLHF. The DNA for the CDR3 is TGTGCCAGCACCCTCCTAACAGGGAGCTCCTATAATTCACCCCTCCACTTT.

The chain combines TRBV7-9 with TRBJ1-6; D remains unclear. CDR1 and CDR2 (germline): SEHNR, FQNEAQ (reference sequence). Trimming stripped 2 bases from V and 5 bases from J, with 7 bases between. This CDR3 is 14 amino acids long. In DNA form, the CDR3 reads TGTGCCAGCAGCTTACAAGGAGATAATTCACCCCTCCACTTT. Translation gives CASSLQGDNSPLHF.

This clone was seen a single time. The chain employs TRBV28 and TRBJ1-5; D is uncertain. CDR3 length: 19 amino acids. The germline V gene encodes CDR1 MDHEN and CDR2 SYDVKM. Trimming pared 1 base from V and 0 bases from J, leaving 19 bases between. CDR3 sequence reads: CASSLLGKTPPYSNQPQHF. The CDR3 region has the DNA TGTGCCAGCAGTTTATTGGGAAAAACCCCCCCCTATAGCAATCAGCCCCAGCATTTT.

The V gene is TRBV10-2, the J gene TRBJ2-4; D is possibly TRBD1 (7 bases). V lost 6 bases to trimming and J lost 2 bases, with 17 bases between them. The CDR3 consists of 16 residues. The germline gives CDR1 WSHSY, CDR2 SAAADI. CDR3 sequence reads: CASRDGGGASKNIQYF. As DNA, the CDR3 is TGCGCCAGCAGGGATGGAGGGGGCGCATCCAAAAACATTCAGTACTTC.

The rearrangement joins TRBV27 to TRBJ2-7; D is unclear. Germline-derived CDR1 and CDR2 are MNHEY and SMNVEV (reference sequence). Trimming removed 6 bases from V and 2 bases from J, with 8 bases in between. There are 12 residues in the CDR3. CDR3 DNA: TGTGCCAGCAGCCAAGGCGCCTACGAGCAGTACTTC. Amino acid sequence: CASSQGAYEQYF.

The chain links TRBV3-1 (or the pseudogene TRBV3-2) to TRBJ2-3, with D perhaps TRBD1 or TRBD2 (5 bases each). The CDR3 is 15 amino acids. Deletions cut 4 bases from V and 6 bases from J, with 17 bases between. CDR1 is LGHDT and CDR2 is YNNKEL in the germline V gene (reference sequence). CDR3 amino acids: CASSLDRGRSDTQYF. Written as DNA, the CDR3 is TGTGCCAGCAGCCTTGACCGGGGCCGCTCGGATACGCAGTATTTT.

The chain is built from TRBV4-2 and TRBJ2-5; the D gene is possibly TRBD2 (7 bases). Germline-derived CDR1 and CDR2 are LGHNA and YNFKEQ. This CDR3 has 17 amino acids. Trimming stripped 1 base from V and 5 bases from J, with 20 bases between. CDR3 sequence: CASSQGGGGSRRETQYF. CDR3 DNA: TGTGCCAGCAGCCAAGGGGGGGGCGGGAGTCGTCGCGAGACCCAGTACTTC.

This chain joins TRBV18 and TRBJ2-1; the match to TRBD1 covers 8 bases. The CDR3 has 14 residues. Germline CDR1 KGHSH, CDR2 LQKENI. V lost 3 bases, J lost 5 bases, and 3 bases stayed unmatched. In nucleotides, the CDR3 is TGTGCCAGCTCACCTTTGGGACAGGACAATGAGCAGTTCTTC. Translating it yields CASSPLGQDNEQFF.

This rearrangement joins TRBV27 to TRBJ1-5; 10 positions agree with TRBD1. Germline-derived CDR1 and CDR2 are MNHEY and SMNVEV (reference sequence). The CDR3 covers 16 residues. Trimming cost V 4 bases and J 2 bases; bases outside gene matches: 5. The CDR3 DNA reads TGTGCCAGCAGTTCCCTCGGGACAGGGGGCAATCAGCCCCAGCATTTT. Its protein product is CASSSLGTGGNQPQHF.

The V call is TRBV5-4, the J call TRBJ2-3; 9 bases align to TRBD2. The CDR3 length is 17 residues. Trimming took 3 bases from V and 7 from J; bases not matched to a gene: 15. The germline V gene has CDR1 SGHNT and CDR2 YYREEE (reference sequence). The CDR3 protein is CASSSTLGRGGRNTQYF. CDR3 sequence (DNA): TGTGCCAGCAGCTCCACCTTGGGGCGGGGGGGCAGGAATACGCAGTATTTT. The full variable domain, rest sourced from reference TRBV5-4 and TRBJ2-3, is ETGVTQSPTHLIKTRGQQVTLRCSSQSGHNTVSWYQQALGQGPQFIFQYYREEENGRGNFPPRFSGLQFPNYSSELNVNALELDDSALYLCASSSTLGRGGRNTQYFGPGTRLTVL.

V usage is TRBV7-9 and J usage is TRBJ2-1, with D unclear. CDR3 length: 15 residues. Germline CDR1 SEHNR, CDR2 FQNEAQ (reference sequence). Trimming took 5 bases from V and 0 from J, leaving 11 bases between them. CDR3 amino acids: CASSPRASSYNEQFF. In DNA form, the CDR3 reads TGTGCCAGCAGCCCGCGAGCCAGCTCCTACAATGAGCAGTTCTTC.

The chain uses TRBV27 and TRBJ1-5, with TRBD1 identical over 9 bases. The CDR3 extends over 17 amino acids. The junction had 12 bases not matched to a gene; V was cut back by 5 bases and J by 4 bases. Per germline, CDR1 MNHEY and CDR2 SMNVEV (reference sequence). CDR3 bases: TGTGCCAGCAGTGACGCCGGACAGGGGCGTTTTAATCAGCCCCAGCATTTT. It translates to CASSDAGQGRFNQPQHF.

The chain is built from TRBV25-1 and TRBJ1-2; D uncertain. The CDR3 length is 15 residues. Deletions cut 1 base from V and 4 bases from J, with 13 bases between. Germline loops: CDR1 MGHDK, CDR2 SYGVNS. CDR3 in DNA: TGTGCCAGCAGTGAATCTAACAGTACTCCCTATGGCTACACCTTC. Its protein product is CASSESNSTPYGYTF.

The V call is TRBV5-1, the J call TRBJ2-2; D is undetermined. The CDR3 covers 15 residues. Germline V gene data show CDR1 as SGHRS and CDR2 as YFSETQ. V was clipped by 0 bases and J by 1 base, with 7 bases between them. Here the CDR3 reads CASSLGGKNTGELFF. CDR3 DNA: TGCGCCAGCAGCTTGGGGGGAAAGAACACCGGGGAGCTGTTTTTT.